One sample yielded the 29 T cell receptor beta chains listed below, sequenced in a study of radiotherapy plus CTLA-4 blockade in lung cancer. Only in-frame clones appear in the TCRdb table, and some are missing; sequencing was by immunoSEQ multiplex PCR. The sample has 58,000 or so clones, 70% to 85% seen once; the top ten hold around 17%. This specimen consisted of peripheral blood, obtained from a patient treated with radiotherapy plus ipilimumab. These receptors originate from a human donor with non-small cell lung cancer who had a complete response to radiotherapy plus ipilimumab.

Here the CDR3 reads CASSLQGGEKLFF. The CDR3 region has the DNA TGTGCCAGCAGCTTACAGGGTGGGGAAAAACTGTTTTTT. The chain recombines TRBV11-2 with TRBJ1-4; D perhaps matches TRBD1 (5 bases). Germline V gene lookup returns CDR1 SGHAT and CDR2 FQNNGV. This CDR3 has 13 amino acids. V lost 2 bases and J lost 8, with 9 bases in between.

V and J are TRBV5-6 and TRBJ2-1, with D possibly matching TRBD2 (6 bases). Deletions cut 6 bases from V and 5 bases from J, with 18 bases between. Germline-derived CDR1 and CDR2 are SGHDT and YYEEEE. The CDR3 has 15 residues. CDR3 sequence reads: CASIRRGTADNEQFF. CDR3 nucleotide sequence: TGTGCCAGCATCCGGAGGGGTACGGCCGACAATGAGCAGTTCTTC.

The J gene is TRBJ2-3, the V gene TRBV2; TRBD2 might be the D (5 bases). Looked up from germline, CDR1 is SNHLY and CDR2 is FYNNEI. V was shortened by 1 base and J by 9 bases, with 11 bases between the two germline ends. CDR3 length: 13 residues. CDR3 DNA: TGTGCCAGCAGTGAAGTCAAAGGGAGAACGCAGTATTTT. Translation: CASSEVKGRTQYF.

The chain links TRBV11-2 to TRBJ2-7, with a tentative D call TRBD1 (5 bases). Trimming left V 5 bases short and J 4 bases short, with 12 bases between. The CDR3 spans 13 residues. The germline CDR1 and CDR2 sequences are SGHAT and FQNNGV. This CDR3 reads CASSPLDKYEQYV. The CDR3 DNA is TGTGCCAGCAGCCCCCTGGACAAATACGAGCAGTACGTC.

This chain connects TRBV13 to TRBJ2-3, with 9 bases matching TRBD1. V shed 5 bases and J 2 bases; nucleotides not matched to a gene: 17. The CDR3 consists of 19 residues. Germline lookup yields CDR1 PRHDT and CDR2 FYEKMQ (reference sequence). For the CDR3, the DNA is TGTGCCAGCAGCGCCCAGCGGGGACAGGGCCTGTCAGACACAGATACGCAGTATTTT. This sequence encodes CASSAQRGQGLSDTDTQYF.

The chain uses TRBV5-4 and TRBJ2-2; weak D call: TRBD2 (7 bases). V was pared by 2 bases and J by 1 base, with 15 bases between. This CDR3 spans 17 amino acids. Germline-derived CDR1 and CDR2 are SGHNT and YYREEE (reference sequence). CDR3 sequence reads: CASSLGGGRGNTGELFF. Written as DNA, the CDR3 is TGTGCCAGCAGCTTAGGGGGGGGCAGGGGGAACACCGGGGAGCTGTTTTTT.

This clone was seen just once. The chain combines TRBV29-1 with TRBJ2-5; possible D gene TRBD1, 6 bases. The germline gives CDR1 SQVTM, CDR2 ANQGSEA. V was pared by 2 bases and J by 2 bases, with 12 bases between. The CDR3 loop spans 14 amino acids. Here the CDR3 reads CSVERGQRQETQYF. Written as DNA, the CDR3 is TGCAGCGTTGAAAGAGGACAGAGACAAGAGACCCAGTACTTC. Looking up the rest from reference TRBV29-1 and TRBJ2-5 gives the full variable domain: SAVISQKPSRDICQRGTSLTIQCQVDSQVTMMFWYRQQPGQSLTLIATANQGSEATYESGFVIDKFPISRPNLTFSTLTVSNMSPEDSSIYLCSVERGQRQETQYFGPGTRLLVL.

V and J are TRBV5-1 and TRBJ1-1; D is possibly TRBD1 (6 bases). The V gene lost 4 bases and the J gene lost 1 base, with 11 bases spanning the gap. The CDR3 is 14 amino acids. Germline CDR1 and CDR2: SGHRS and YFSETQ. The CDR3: CASSRRDKNTEAFF. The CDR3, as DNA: TGCGCCAGCAGCCGCCGGGACAAGAACACTGAAGCTTTCTTT.

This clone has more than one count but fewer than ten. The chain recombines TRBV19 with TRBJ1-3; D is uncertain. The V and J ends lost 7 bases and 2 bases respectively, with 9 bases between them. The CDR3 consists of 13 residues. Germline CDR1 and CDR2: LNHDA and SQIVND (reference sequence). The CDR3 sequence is CASTYGTGNTIYF. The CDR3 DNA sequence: TGTGCCAGTACCTACGGGACTGGAAACACCATATATTTT. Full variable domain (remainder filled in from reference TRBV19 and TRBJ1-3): DGGITQSPKYLFRKEGQNVTLSCEQNLNHDAMYWYRQDPGQGLRLIYYSQIVNDFQKGDIAEGYSVSREKKESFPLTVTSAQKNPTAFYLCASTYGTGNTIYFGEGSWLTVV.

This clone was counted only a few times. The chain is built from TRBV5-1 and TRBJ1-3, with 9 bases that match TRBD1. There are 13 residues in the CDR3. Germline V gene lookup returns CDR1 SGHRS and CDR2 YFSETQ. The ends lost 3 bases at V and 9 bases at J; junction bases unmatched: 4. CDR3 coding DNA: TGCGCCAGCAGCTCACAGGGGGCGGGCACCATATATTTT. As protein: CASSSQGAGTIYF. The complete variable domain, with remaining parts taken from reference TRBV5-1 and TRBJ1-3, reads KAGVTQTPRYLIKTRGQQVTLSCSPISGHRSVSWYQQTPGQGLQFLFEYFSETQRNKGNFPGRFSGRQFSNSRSEMNVSTLELGDSALYLCASSSQGAGTIYFGEGSWLTVV.

The CDR3 DNA is TGTGCCAGCAGCTTAGGCCAGGGTTTTGGTGAGCAGTTCTTC. This sequence encodes CASSLGQGFGEQFF. V usage is TRBV7-9 and J usage is TRBJ2-1; possible D gene TRBD1, 5 bases. Germline values: CDR1 SEHNR, CDR2 FQNEAQ (reference sequence). V shed 1 base and J shed 9 bases, with 13 bases lying between them. This CDR3 region has 14 residues.

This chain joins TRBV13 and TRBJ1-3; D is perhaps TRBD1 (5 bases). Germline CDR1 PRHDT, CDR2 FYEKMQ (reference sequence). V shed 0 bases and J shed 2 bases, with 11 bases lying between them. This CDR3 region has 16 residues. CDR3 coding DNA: TGTGCCAGCAGCTTAGGCCTATTACAGGCTGGAAACACCATATATTTT. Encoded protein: CASSLGLLQAGNTIYF. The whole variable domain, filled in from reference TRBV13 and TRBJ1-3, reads AAGVIQSPRHLIKEKRETATLKCYPIPRHDTVYWYQQGPGQDPQFLISFYEKMQSDKGSIPDRFSAQQFSDYHSELNMSSLELGDSALYFCASSLGLLQAGNTIYFGEGSWLTVV.

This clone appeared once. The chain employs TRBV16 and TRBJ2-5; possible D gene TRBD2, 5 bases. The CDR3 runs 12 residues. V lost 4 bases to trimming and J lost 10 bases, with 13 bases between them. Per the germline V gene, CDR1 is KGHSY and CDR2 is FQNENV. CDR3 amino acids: CASSRTDRVQYF. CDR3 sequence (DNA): TGTGCCAGCAGCCGGACTGATCGGGTCCAGTACTTC.

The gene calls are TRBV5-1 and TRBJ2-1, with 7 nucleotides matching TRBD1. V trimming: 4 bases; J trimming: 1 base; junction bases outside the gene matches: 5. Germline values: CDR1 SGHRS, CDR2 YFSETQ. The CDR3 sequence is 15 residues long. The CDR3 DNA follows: TGCGCCAGCAGCGAACACAGGGGTTCCTACAATGAGCAGTTCTTC. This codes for CASSEHRGSYNEQFF.

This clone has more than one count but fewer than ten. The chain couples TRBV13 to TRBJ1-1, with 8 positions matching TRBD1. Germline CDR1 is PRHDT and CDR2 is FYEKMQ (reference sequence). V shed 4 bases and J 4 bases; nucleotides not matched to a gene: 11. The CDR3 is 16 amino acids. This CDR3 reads CASSSALDRVGTEAFF. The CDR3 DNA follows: TGTGCCAGCAGCTCGGCCTTGGACAGGGTCGGCACTGAAGCTTTCTTT.

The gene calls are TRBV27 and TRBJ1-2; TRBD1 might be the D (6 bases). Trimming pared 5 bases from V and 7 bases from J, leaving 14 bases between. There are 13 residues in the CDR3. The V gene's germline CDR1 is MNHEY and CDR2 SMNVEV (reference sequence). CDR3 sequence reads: CASSVTGQFGYTF. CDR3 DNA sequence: TGTGCCAGCAGTGTGACAGGCCAGTTTGGCTACACCTTC.

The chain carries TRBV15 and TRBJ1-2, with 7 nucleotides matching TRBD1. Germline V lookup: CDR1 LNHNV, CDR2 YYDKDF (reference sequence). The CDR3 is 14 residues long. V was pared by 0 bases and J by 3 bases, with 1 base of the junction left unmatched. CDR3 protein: CATSRDQGDYGYTF. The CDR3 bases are TGTGCCACCAGCAGAGATCAGGGGGACTATGGCTACACCTTC.

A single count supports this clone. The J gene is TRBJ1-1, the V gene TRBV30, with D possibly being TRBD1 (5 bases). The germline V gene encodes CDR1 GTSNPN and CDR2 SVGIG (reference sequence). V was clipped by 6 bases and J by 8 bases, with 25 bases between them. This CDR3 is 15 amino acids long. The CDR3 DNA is TGTGCCTGCCACCCAACGACAGCACCTGGGAGGGAAGCTTTCTTT. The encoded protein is CACHPTTAPGREAFF.

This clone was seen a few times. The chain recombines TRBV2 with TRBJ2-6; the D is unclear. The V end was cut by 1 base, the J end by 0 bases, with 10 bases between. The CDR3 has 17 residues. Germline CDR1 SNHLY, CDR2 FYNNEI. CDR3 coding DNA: TGTGCCAGCAGTGAAGACTTAGGCGGCTCTGGGGCCAACGTCCTGACTTTC. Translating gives CASSEDLGGSGANVLTF.

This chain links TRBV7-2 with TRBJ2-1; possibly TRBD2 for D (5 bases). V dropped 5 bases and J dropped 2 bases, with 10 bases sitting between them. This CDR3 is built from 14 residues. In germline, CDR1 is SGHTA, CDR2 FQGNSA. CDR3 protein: CASSRSGAYNEQFF. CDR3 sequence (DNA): TGTGCCAGCAGCCGGAGCGGAGCCTACAATGAGCAGTTCTTC.

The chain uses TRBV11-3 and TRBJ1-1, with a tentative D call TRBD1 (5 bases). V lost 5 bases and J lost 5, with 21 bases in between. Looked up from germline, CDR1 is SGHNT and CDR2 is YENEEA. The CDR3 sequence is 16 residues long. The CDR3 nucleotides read TGTGCCAGCAGCGGAGTGCGTCCCACAGGCAGGACTGAAGCTTTCTTT. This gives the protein CASSGVRPTGRTEAFF.

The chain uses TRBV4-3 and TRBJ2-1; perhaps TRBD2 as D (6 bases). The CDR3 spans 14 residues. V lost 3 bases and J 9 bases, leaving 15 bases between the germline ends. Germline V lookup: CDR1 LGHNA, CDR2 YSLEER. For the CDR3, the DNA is TGCGCCAGCAGCCAGCCGTCAGCTAGCGTTGAGCAGTTCTTC. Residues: CASSQPSASVEQFF.

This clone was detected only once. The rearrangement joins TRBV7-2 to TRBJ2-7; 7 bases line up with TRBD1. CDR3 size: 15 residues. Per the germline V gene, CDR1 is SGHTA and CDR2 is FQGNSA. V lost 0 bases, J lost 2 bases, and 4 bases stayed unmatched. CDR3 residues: CASSLAAGGAYEQYF. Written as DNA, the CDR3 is TGTGCCAGCAGCTTAGCGGCAGGGGGAGCCTACGAGCAGTACTTC.

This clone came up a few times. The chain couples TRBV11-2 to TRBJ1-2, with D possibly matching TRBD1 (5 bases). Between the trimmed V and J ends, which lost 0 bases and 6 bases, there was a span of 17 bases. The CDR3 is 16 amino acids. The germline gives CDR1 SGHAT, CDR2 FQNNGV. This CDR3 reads CASSLDPKPGRNGYTF. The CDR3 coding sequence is TGTGCCAGCAGCTTAGATCCGAAACCAGGGCGCAATGGCTACACCTTC. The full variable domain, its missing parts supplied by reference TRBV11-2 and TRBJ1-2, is EAGVAQSPRYKIIEKRQSVAFWCNPISGHATLYWYQQILGQGPKLLIQFQNNGVVDDSQLPKDRFSAERLKGVDSTLKIQPAKLEDSAVYLCASSLDPKPGRNGYTFGSGTRLTVV.

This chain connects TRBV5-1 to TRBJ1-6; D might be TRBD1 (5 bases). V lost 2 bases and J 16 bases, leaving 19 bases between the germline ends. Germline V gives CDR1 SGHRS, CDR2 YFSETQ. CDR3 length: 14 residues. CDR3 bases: TGCGCCAGCAGCTTAGATAGGACACCCATATCTCTCCACTTT. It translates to CASSLDRTPISLHF.

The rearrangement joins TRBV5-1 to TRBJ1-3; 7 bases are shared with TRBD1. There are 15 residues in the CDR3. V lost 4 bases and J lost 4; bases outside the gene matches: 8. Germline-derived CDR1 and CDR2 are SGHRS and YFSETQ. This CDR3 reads CASSASGGEGNTIYF. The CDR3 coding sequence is TGCGCCAGCAGCGCTTCAGGGGGAGAAGGAAACACCATATATTTT.

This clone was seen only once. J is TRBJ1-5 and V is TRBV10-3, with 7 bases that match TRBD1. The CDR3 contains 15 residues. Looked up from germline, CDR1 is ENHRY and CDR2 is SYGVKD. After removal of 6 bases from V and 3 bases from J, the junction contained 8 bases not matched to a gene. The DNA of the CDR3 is TGTGCCATCAGCACCGGGACAGCCCTCAATCAGCCCCAGCATTTT. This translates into CAISTGTALNQPQHF.

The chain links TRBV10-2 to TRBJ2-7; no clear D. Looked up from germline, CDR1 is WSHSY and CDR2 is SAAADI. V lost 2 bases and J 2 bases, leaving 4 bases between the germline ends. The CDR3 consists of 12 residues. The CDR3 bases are TGCGCCAGCAGTGAGGTAGCCTACGAGCAGTACTTC. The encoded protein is CASSEVAYEQYF.

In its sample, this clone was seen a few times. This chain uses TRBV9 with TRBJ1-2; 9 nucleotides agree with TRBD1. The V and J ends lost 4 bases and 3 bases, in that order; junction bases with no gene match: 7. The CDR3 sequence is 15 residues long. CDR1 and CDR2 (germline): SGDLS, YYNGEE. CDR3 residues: CASSRGTGSDYGYTF. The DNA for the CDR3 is TGTGCCAGCAGCAGGGGGACAGGGAGTGACTATGGCTACACCTTC.